The clone carrying this T cell receptor (beta chain) was seen once. The antigen is not known. The data were produced by immunoSEQ multiplex PCR, yet TCRdb's version contains in-frame clones alone and is incomplete. The sample records roughly 16,000 clones, over 75% being singletons. Before the COVID-19 pandemic, during about 2011-2019, CD4+ T cells were taken from unexposed donors. After ten to eleven days of culture, CD4+ T cells were isolated. The entry originates in a study of CD4 T cells in relation to SARS-CoV-2 and coronaviruses. As for the study in general: TCR beta CDR3s were sequenced after 10-day antigen culture of PBMCs. Negative control cultures got HIV-1 Nef peptides or no peptide. Study-level points and caveats: SARS-CoV-2-driven expansion was significantly weaker in crossreactive than monoreactive clones. No crossreactivity against non-spike viral proteins was tested here.

V shed 2 bases and J 4 bases; nucleotides not matched to a gene: 5. The CDR3 is made up of 15 amino acids. Germline assignment: CDR1 MNHEY and CDR2 SVGAGI. This TCR derives from a human donor in good health. The chain links TRBV6-5 to TRBJ2-7; 10 nucleotides align to TRBD1. The sample was CD4+ T cells from PBMCs, cultured in vitro. CDR3 in DNA: TGTGCCAGCAGTTACGGGACAGGGGTAGGGTACGAGCAGTACTTC. Protein product: CASSYGTGVGYEQYF.